In its sample, the clone carrying this T cell receptor (beta chain) was seen a few times. This record belongs to a study of T cells of healthy individuals. V was clipped by 3 bases and J by 8 bases, with 17 bases between them. CDR3 size: 15 residues. Germline V gene data show CDR1 as MDHEN and CDR2 as SYDVKM. From the 5' RACE reads, TCRdb called clonotypes with MiXCR, one entry per CDR3 protein. The data contain 60,000 to 80,000 distinct CDR3 sequences, 15% to 20% of them singletons. The receptor was isolated from a human donor in good health. V and J are TRBV28 and TRBJ2-1; D is undetermined. The CDR3 here is CASSFTGLGVDEQFF. CDR3 DNA sequence: TGTGCCAGCAGTTTCACTGGGTTAGGAGTTGATGAGCAGTTCTTC. The whole variable domain, filled in from reference TRBV28 and TRBJ2-1, reads DVKVTQSSRYLVKRTGEKVFLECVQDMDHENMFWYRQDPGLGLRLIYFSYDVKMKEKGDIPEGYSVSREKKERFSLILESASTNQTSMYLCASSFTGLGVDEQFFGPGTRLTVL.